This T cell receptor beta chain was documented in a study of blood T cell repertoires in COVID-19. Study-wide background: Sites in the United States, Italy and Spain provided acute and convalescent COVID-19 samples.

Germline V gives CDR1 LNHDA, CDR2 SQIVND (reference sequence). V was trimmed by 5 bases and J by 3 bases, leaving 14 bases between them. This CDR3 has 15 residues. Participants spanned ages about 18 to 100 years and resided in fewer than 30 US areas. Original data processing: It was from reference gene primer amplification that nucleated cell counts were estimated. Clones were read by immunoSEQ multiplex PCR, and TCRdb kept only the in-frame ones, dropping some. V, J and clone size were drawn from that table, and D and trimming were deduced from the DNA. Counted here are 200,000 to 250,000 clones, 70% to 90% occurring once; the ten biggest clones make up 6.5% to 9%.

The chain employs TRBV19 and TRBJ2-1, with TRBD1 as a possible D gene (6 bases). This clonotype was sampled from a middle-aged woman with acute COVID-19. Sequencing was done on a sample of PBMCs or T cells enriched from blood (not recorded which). DNA of the CDR3: TGTGCCAGTAGTCTCCGGGACACCAACTACAATGAGCAGTTCTTC. Translation gives CASSLRDTNYNEQFF.